The clone carrying this T cell receptor beta chain was seen many times. The CDR3 covers 13 residues. The germline V and J ends were trimmed by 2 bases and 0 bases, with 4 bases remaining between them. The germline V gene encodes CDR1 MNHNS and CDR2 SASEGT. MiXCR was used by TCRdb to re-call the PCR reads. Of 15,000 or so clones listed, roughly 12% are singletons. This specimen belongs to a study of metastatic and nonmetastatic thyroid tumors. All patients were untreated before thyroid surgery. The sample consisted of blood. The TCR originated in a female donor with papillary thyroid cancer or a benign thyroid nodule (not recorded which). Some clones in this sample may be carry-over from other donors' samples. This rearrangement joins TRBV6-1 to TRBJ2-5; D call uncertain. The CDR3 reads CASSESNQETQYF. The CDR3 nucleotides are TGTGCCAGCAGTGAAAGCAACCAAGAGACCCAGTACTTC.